These 13 T cell receptor beta chains were sequenced from one sample in a study of shared clonotypes between healthy human individuals (dated by TCRdb to the early 2020s). The library came from the immunoSEQ multiplex PCR assay. Sourced from immuneACCESS, this table was stored by TCRdb with only in-frame sequences that have V and J called. A share of the clones is absent; for the studies checked, an unresolved V gene accounts for under half, and the remainder has no known explanation. The sample profile shows a few million clones; 85% to 95% of them were found once. The top ten constitute 0.35% to 0.45% of the sample. The sample consisted of naive CD4+ T cells from PBMCs. In light of the paper, this sample's cell subset or site label describes: CD45RA+ positively selected. These receptors originate from a man aged 18-30 years in good health. Some clones in this sample may be carry-over from other donors' samples.

This chain connects TRBV7-9 to TRBJ1-5; D possibly corresponds to TRBD1 (5 bases). Germline V gene data show CDR1 as SEHNR and CDR2 as FQNEAQ (reference sequence). The CDR3 sequence is 17 residues long. The V gene lost 2 bases and the J gene lost 2 bases, with 16 bases spanning the gap. CDR3 region: CASSLQIQVGRNQPQHF. The CDR3 DNA follows: TGTGCCAGCAGCTTACAGATACAGGTGGGACGCAATCAGCCCCAGCATTTT. The complete variable domain, with remaining parts taken from reference TRBV7-9 and TRBJ1-5, reads DTGVSQNPRHKITKRGQNVTFRCDPISEHNRLYWYRQTLGQGPEFLTYFQNEAQLEKSRLLSDRFSAERPKGSFSTLEIQRTEQGDSAMYLCASSLQIQVGRNQPQHFGDGTRLSIL.

V usage is TRBV6-6 and J usage is TRBJ1-2; D is uncertain. V shed 2 bases and J shed 6 bases, with 10 bases lying between them. Germline CDR1 and CDR2: MNHNY and SVGAGI (reference sequence). CDR3 length: 13 amino acids. CDR3 nucleotides: TGTGCCAGCAGTTACCGGCCGGGAGATGGCTACACCTTC. It encodes CASSYRPGDGYTF.

This sequence joins TRBV10-2 and TRBJ2-3; the match to TRBD1 covers 9 bases. The J segment lost 4 bases and the V segment lost 2 bases, leaving 4 bases of the junction unmatched. The length of the CDR3 is 15 residues. Germline V gene lookup returns CDR1 WSHSY and CDR2 SAAADI. The CDR3 DNA sequence: TGCGCCAGCAGTGAGGGACAGGGGTATGCAGATACGCAGTATTTT. Residues: CASSEGQGYADTQYF.

This clone was counted a single time. The chain couples TRBV5-1 to TRBJ2-7; possible D gene TRBD2, 6 bases. The CDR3 length is 15 residues. V lost 5 bases to trimming and J lost 3 bases, with 18 bases between them. Germline V gives CDR1 SGHRS, CDR2 YFSETQ. For the CDR3, the DNA is TGCGCCAGCAGTTTTGTGGGGCTGGAGGGCTACGAGCAGTACTTC. Translating gives CASSFVGLEGYEQYF. The whole variable domain, filled in from reference TRBV5-1 and TRBJ2-7, reads KAGVTQTPRYLIKTRGQQVTLSCSPISGHRSVSWYQQTPGQGLQFLFEYFSETQRNKGNFPGRFSGRQFSNSRSEMNVSTLELGDSALYLCASSFVGLEGYEQYFGPGTRLTVT.

The chain recombines TRBV5-1 with TRBJ1-2; D remains unclear. Per germline, CDR1 SGHRS and CDR2 YFSETQ. Trimming stripped 4 bases from V and 0 bases from J, with 13 bases between. This CDR3 spans 15 amino acids. The CDR3 DNA reads as TGCGCCAGCAGCCTGGTTTTGGGGTCTAACTATGGCTACACCTTC. Translation gives CASSLVLGSNYGYTF.

The DNA of the CDR3 is TGTGCCAGCAGCCCAGGTGACACTGAAGCTTTCTTT. Translating gives CASSPGDTEAFF. The gene calls are TRBV6-6 and TRBJ1-1; D is unresolved. From germline, CDR1 is MNHNY and CDR2 SVGAGI (reference sequence). The V end was cut by 6 bases, the J end by 3 bases, with 8 bases between. The CDR3 has 12 residues.

The gene calls are TRBV28 and TRBJ2-1; D is possibly TRBD1 or TRBD2 (5 bases each). The CDR3 is 13 residues long. V gave up 3 bases and J gave up 16 bases, with 19 bases separating them. Germline loops: CDR1 MDHEN, CDR2 SYDVKM. The CDR3, as DNA: TGTGCCAGCAGTTTCCGTAACCGGGACCTTTCTTTCTTC. Translated: CASSFRNRDLSFF.

A single count supports this clone. The gene calls are TRBV11-3 and TRBJ2-3, with 7 nucleotides matching TRBD2. The CDR3 is made up of 18 amino acids. J gave up 4 bases and V 5 bases, and 18 bases lay outside the gene matches. Germline CDR1 is SGHNT and CDR2 is YENEEA. This CDR3 is CASSASVSSGPTSDTQYF. The CDR3 DNA sequence: TGTGCCAGCAGCGCAAGCGTGTCTAGCGGACCGACCTCAGATACGCAGTATTTT.

J is TRBJ2-3 and V is TRBV5-4; 10 bases map to TRBD1. The CDR3 consists of 16 residues. Per the germline V gene, CDR1 is SGHNT and CDR2 is YYREEE (reference sequence). Trimming at V came to 5 bases and at J to 3 bases, leaving 9 bases not matched to a gene. CDR3 loop: CASRHGQGGLTDTQYF. CDR3 nucleotide sequence: TGTGCCAGCAGACATGGACAGGGGGGATTAACAGATACGCAGTATTTT.

The V and J genes are TRBV9 and TRBJ1-3; D not resolved. The CDR3 spans 15 residues. Trimming removed 4 bases from V and 1 base from J, with 12 bases in between. CDR1 is SGDLS, CDR2 YYNGEE, per germline. For the CDR3, the DNA is TGTGCCAGCAGCCTCCTCCAAGGGTCTGGAAACACCATATATTTT. It translates to CASSLLQGSGNTIYF.

There are a few counts of this clone. The chain employs TRBV10-3 and TRBJ1-5, with D tentatively TRBD1 (6 bases). The CDR3 is 14 amino acids. Germline V gives CDR1 ENHRY, CDR2 SYGVKD. The V end was cut by 3 bases, the J end by 7 bases, with 13 bases between. CDR3 in DNA: TGTGCCATCAGTGAAACAGGGATGGGACAGCCCCAGCATTTT. Protein sequence: CAISETGMGQPQHF.

CDR3 amino acids: CASSPPVAGGPYEQYF. The CDR3 nucleotides read TGTGCCAGCAGCCCTCCGGTAGCGGGAGGGCCATACGAGCAGTACTTC. V is TRBV7-2 and J is TRBJ2-7; 11 bases match TRBD2. V was pared by 5 bases and J by 4 bases, with 10 bases of the junction left unmatched. Germline V CDR1 and CDR2: SGHTA, FQGNSA. This CDR3 spans 16 amino acids. The full variable domain, in which reference TRBV7-2 and TRBJ2-7 provide the parts outside the CDR3, is GAGVSQSPSNKVTEKGKDVELRCDPISGHTALYWYRQSLGQGLEFLIYFQGNSAPDKSGLPSDRFSAERTGGSVSTLTIQRTQQEDSAVYLCASSPPVAGGPYEQYFGPGTRLTVT.

A word on this clone: Other DNA sequences in the same sample also yield this CDR3. This chain links TRBV28 with TRBJ2-1; TRBD1 might be the D (6 bases). Germline CDR1 reads MDHEN; CDR2 reads SYDVKM. Trimming took off 2 bases at V and 0 bases at J, with 8 bases between the two ends. The CDR3 has 15 amino acids. The CDR3 loop reads CASSLGGSSYNEQFF. Here the CDR3 DNA reads TGTGCCAGCAGTTTAGGGGGCAGCTCCTACAATGAGCAGTTCTTC.